The 2 T cell receptor beta chains in this list originate from one sample, sequenced in a study of identical twins. TCRdb redid the calling of the 5' RACE reads with MiXCR, one entry per CDR3 protein. The top ten hold about 0.27% of the sample, which has around 1.7 million distinct CDR3 sequences, under 35% seen once. What was sequenced was cord blood. The receptors were gathered from a newborn girl in good health.

The V call is TRBV20-1, the J call TRBJ2-5; 10 positions match TRBD2. The CDR3 is made up of 12 amino acids. V gave up 6 bases and J gave up 3 bases; unmatched junction bases: 1. The germline gives CDR1 DFQATT, CDR2 SNEGSKA (reference sequence). DNA of the CDR3: TGCAGTGCGCTAGCGGGGGAAGAGACCCAGTACTTC. As protein: CSALAGEETQYF.

This CDR3 reads CASSGRDLSSYNEQYF. DNA for the CDR3: TGTGCCAGCAGCGGCCGGGACTTGAGCTCCTACAATGAGCAGTACTTC. The chain has TRBV9 and TRBJ2-1; D may be TRBD2 (6 bases). With the DNA end fitting TRBJ2-7 better, the J assignment may be wrong. The CDR3 runs to 16 residues. Germline V CDR1 and CDR2: SGDLS, YYNGEE.